Below, 29 T cell receptor beta chains from the same sample are listed, as sequenced in a study of shared clonotypes between healthy human individuals. Only in-frame clones appear in the TCRdb table, and some are missing; sequencing was by immunoSEQ multiplex PCR. The sample lists fewer than 600,000 clones, roughly 72% occurring once. Specimen: PBMCs. These receptors were collected from a woman in her thirties or forties in good health. Some clones in this sample may be carry-over from other donors' samples.

The rearrangement uses TRBV28 and TRBJ2-2; TRBD2 might be the D (5 bases). Germline-derived CDR1 and CDR2 are MDHEN and SYDVKM. The CDR3 totals 14 residues. Between the trimmed V and J ends, which lost 6 bases and 0 bases, there was a span of 8 bases. CDR3 sequence (DNA): TGTGCCAGCAGATCGGGGTCGAACACCGGGGAGCTGTTTTTT. Protein sequence: CASRSGSNTGELFF.

The V and J genes are TRBV2 and TRBJ2-3; 7 bases align to TRBD1. From germline, CDR1 is SNHLY and CDR2 FYNNEI. The CDR3 loop spans 13 amino acids. Germline trimming cut 2 bases from V and 8 bases from J; bases unmatched to any gene: 4. The CDR3 region is CASSEWTGGTQYF. The CDR3, as DNA: TGTGCCAGCAGTGAATGGACAGGAGGTACGCAGTATTTT.

This sequence joins TRBV5-6 and TRBJ1-6, with TRBD1 identical over 9 bases. The ends lost 1 base at V and 7 bases at J; junction bases unmatched: 9. The CDR3 totals 17 residues. CDR1 and CDR2 from the germline V gene are SGHDT and YYEEEE. The CDR3 DNA follows: TGTGCCAGCAGCTTGAGTTTGGGACAGGGCGCCAATTCACCCCTCCACTTT. The encoded protein is CASSLSLGQGANSPLHF.

The gene calls are TRBV20-1 and TRBJ2-1; D is uncertain. This CDR3 is 11 amino acids long. Trimming pared 0 bases from V and 8 bases from J, leaving 5 bases between. Germline V gives CDR1 DFQATT, CDR2 SNEGSKA (reference sequence). This chain's CDR3 is CSAREVDEQFF. CDR3 bases: TGCAGTGCTAGAGAAGTGGATGAGCAGTTCTTC.

The CDR3 here is CASSRAASGSYEQYF. The CDR3 bases are TGTGCCAGCAGCCGAGCGGCTAGCGGGAGCTACGAGCAGTACTTC. The rearrangement joins TRBV11-2 to TRBJ2-7; 10 nucleotides agree with TRBD2. The V gene end was trimmed by 5 bases and the J gene end by 3 bases; junction bases not matched to a gene: 7. The CDR3 totals 15 residues. Germline lookup yields CDR1 SGHAT and CDR2 FQNNGV.

The rearrangement joins TRBV7-6 to TRBJ1-1, with D perhaps TRBD1 (5 bases). The V gene lost 0 bases and the J gene lost 3 bases, with 11 bases spanning the gap. Per germline, CDR1 SGHVS and CDR2 FNYEAQ. CDR3 size: 15 residues. Here the CDR3 DNA reads TGTGCCAGCAGCTTAGCGTCGGGAGGGGACACTGAAGCTTTCTTT. Translating gives CASSLASGGDTEAFF.

This sequence joins TRBV10-3 and TRBJ2-3; TRBD2 might be the D (6 bases). CDR1 is ENHRY and CDR2 is SYGVKD in the germline V gene. The CDR3 length is 16 residues. The V end lost 0 bases, the J end lost 3 bases, and 13 bases lay between the germline ends. DNA of the CDR3: TGTGCCATCAGTGAGTCGGTACTAGCCCCAACAGATACGCAGTATTTT. Encoded protein: CAISESVLAPTDTQYF.

The rearrangement links TRBV29-1 to TRBJ1-1; a weak D match, TRBD1 (5 bases). Germline-derived CDR1 and CDR2 are SQVTM and ANQGSEA. The V end lost 7 bases, the J end lost 0 bases, and 12 bases lay between the germline ends. The CDR3 has 13 amino acids. The CDR3, as DNA: TGCAGCGCCGGGGGAGGGGTGAACACTGAAGCTTTCTTT. Protein: CSAGGGVNTEAFF.

The chain is built from TRBV5-4 and TRBJ1-5; possible D gene TRBD1, 6 bases. The germline V and J ends were trimmed by 0 bases and 11 bases, with 9 bases remaining between them. The CDR3 runs 12 residues. Germline CDR1 SGHNT, CDR2 YYREEE (reference sequence). CDR3 sequence reads: CASSLGGRSQHF. Written as DNA, the CDR3 is TGTGCCAGCAGCTTGGGGGGGCGGTCCCAGCATTTT.

Notes on this clone: The sample contains more than one DNA sequence encoding this CDR3. V is TRBV2 and J is TRBJ1-5; the match to TRBD1 covers 7 bases. Trimming took 5 bases from V and 1 from J; bases not matched to a gene: 5. CDR3 length: 15 residues. Germline CDR1 SNHLY, CDR2 FYNNEI. The CDR3 reads CASSLNRGSNQPQHF. The CDR3 DNA is TGTGCCAGCAGTCTTAACAGGGGAAGCAATCAGCCCCAGCATTTT.

The chain recombines TRBV14 with TRBJ1-2, with D possibly being TRBD1 (5 bases). Trimming pared 4 bases from V and 8 bases from J, leaving 17 bases between. Germline V lookup: CDR1 SGHDN, CDR2 FVKESK. This CDR3 comprises 14 residues. CDR3 sequence reads: CASSREGRVGGYTF. The CDR3 nucleotides read TGTGCCAGCAGCCGCGAGGGGAGGGTCGGCGGCTACACCTTC.

The chain has TRBV30 and TRBJ2-7; 9 bases match TRBD2. Germline trimming cut 3 bases from V and 6 bases from J; bases unmatched to any gene: 12. The CDR3 consists of 15 residues. The germline CDR1 and CDR2 sequences are GTSNPN and SVGIG (reference sequence). This CDR3 is CAWSELIAGVGEQYF. The CDR3 DNA reads TGTGCCTGGAGCGAACTGATAGCGGGAGTGGGCGAGCAGTACTTC. Combining the CDR3 with reference TRBV30 and TRBJ2-7 gives the whole variable domain SQTIHQWPATLVQPVGSPLSLECTVEGTSNPNLYWYRQAAGRGLQLLFYSVGIGQISSEVPQNLSASRPQDRQFILSSKKLLLSDSGFYLCAWSELIAGVGEQYFGPGTRLTVT.

Of note for this clone: A single base is all that separates this from a far larger clone, so a read error is likely. The CDR3 is CSVSFGTRGTEAFF. The CDR3 nucleotides read TGCAGCGTCTCCTTCGGGACAAGGGGCACTGAAGCTTTCTTT. The chain links TRBV29-1 to TRBJ1-1, with D maybe TRBD1 (6 bases). Germline-derived CDR1 and CDR2 are SQVTM and ANQGSEA. The CDR3 is 14 residues long. With 6 bases removed from V and 4 bases from J, the gap between germline ends came to 18 bases. Filled out from reference TRBV29-1 and TRBJ1-1, the complete variable domain reads SAVISQKPSRDICQRGTSLTIQCQVDSQVTMMFWYRQQPGQSLTLIATANQGSEATYESGFVIDKFPISRPNLTFSTLTVSNMSPEDSSIYLCSVSFGTRGTEAFFGQGTRLTVV.

The V gene is TRBV28, the J gene TRBJ1-6; tentative D call: TRBD1 (5 bases). V lost 6 bases and J lost 5, with 17 bases in between. The CDR3 runs to 16 residues. The germline V gene encodes CDR1 MDHEN and CDR2 SYDVKM. The CDR3 loop reads CASSTRQGIHNSPLHF. The CDR3 nucleotides are TGTGCCAGCAGCACGAGGCAGGGAATCCATAATTCACCCCTCCACTTT.

The chain carries TRBV9 and TRBJ2-2, with a weak D call TRBD2 (6 bases). V gave up 1 base and J gave up 5 bases, with 12 bases separating them. Germline CDR1 is SGDLS and CDR2 is YYNGEE. The length of the CDR3 is 15 residues. The DNA for the CDR3 is TGTGCCAGCAGCGTAAGCCTAGCGCTAACCGGGGAGCTGTTTTTT. Translated, it gives CASSVSLALTGELFF.

The chain joins TRBV7-2 to TRBJ2-5; TRBD2 matches 7 bases. Germline V CDR1 and CDR2: SGHTA, FQGNSA. This CDR3 has 17 residues. V dropped 1 base and J dropped 2; count of bases not matched to a gene: 10. The CDR3 reads CASSLVGGVRAQETQYF. Here the CDR3 DNA reads TGTGCCAGCAGCTTAGTTGGGGGGGTGCGGGCTCAAGAGACCCAGTACTTC. Complete variable domain (other parts from reference TRBV7-2 and TRBJ2-5): GAGVSQSPSNKVTEKGKDVELRCDPISGHTALYWYRQSLGQGLEFLIYFQGNSAPDKSGLPSDRFSAERTGGSVSTLTIQRTQQEDSAVYLCASSLVGGVRAQETQYFGPGTRLLVL.

This clone was counted ten times or more. The rearrangement joins TRBV18 to TRBJ1-5, with 9 bases matching TRBD1. Looked up from germline, CDR1 is KGHSH and CDR2 is LQKENI. The CDR3 sequence is 14 residues long. The ends lost 4 bases at V and 4 bases at J; junction bases unmatched: 2. In DNA, the CDR3 is TGTGCCAGCTCACGAGGGACAGGGAATCAGCCCCAGCATTTT. Its translation is CASSRGTGNQPQHF.

CDR3 coding DNA: TGTGCCAGCAGCTCGGGAGGAACCTTGACAGATACGCAGTATTTT. Protein sequence: CASSSGGTLTDTQYF. V usage is TRBV9 and J usage is TRBJ2-3; TRBD2 agrees at 7 bases. Germline V gene lookup returns CDR1 SGDLS and CDR2 YYNGEE. The CDR3 loop spans 15 amino acids. With 4 bases clipped from V and 3 bases from J, the junction kept 8 bases outside the gene matches. The full variable domain, in which reference TRBV9 and TRBJ2-3 provide the parts outside the CDR3, is DSGVTQTPKHLITATGQRVTLRCSPRSGDLSVYWYQQSLDQGLQFLIQYYNGEERAKGNILERFSAQQFPDLHSELNLSSLELGDSALYFCASSSGGTLTDTQYFGPGTRLTVL.

This chain joins TRBV2 and TRBJ2-2; 8 bases fit TRBD1. The germline CDR1 and CDR2 sequences are SNHLY and FYNNEI. The CDR3 is 16 residues long. Trimming at V came to 2 bases and at J to 7 bases, leaving 9 bases not matched to a gene. CDR3 nucleotide sequence: TGTGCCAGCAGTGAACGGGACAGGTTAACCGGCGGGGAGCTGTTTTTT. It yields the protein CASSERDRLTGGELFF.

Points on this clone: A far larger clone is off by one base, so a read error is likely. The J gene is TRBJ1-1, the V gene TRBV7-9; the D gene is possibly TRBD1 (6 bases). V lost 3 bases, J lost 1 base, and 15 bases lay in between. Looked up from germline, CDR1 is SEHNR and CDR2 is FQNEAQ (reference sequence). The CDR3 sequence is 16 residues long. CDR3 nucleotide sequence: TGTGCCAGCAGCTTGTCGACAGGCCGGTGGAACACTGAAGCTTTCTTT. Protein sequence: CASSLSTGRWNTEAFF.

Details on this clone: Only one base separates this from a far larger clonotype, so it likely reflects a read error. Since the CDR3 does not end with the conserved phenylalanine or tryptophan, this likely comes from a read error. This chain connects TRBV30 to TRBJ2-7; the D gene is possibly TRBD2 (5 bases). Germline CDR1 GTSNPN, CDR2 SVGIG (reference sequence). The CDR3 runs 11 residues. The V and J ends lost 3 bases and 3 bases respectively, with 6 bases between them. The CDR3 spells CAWSEGYEQYS. The CDR3 DNA is TGTGCCTGGAGCGAGGGCTACGAGCAGTACTCC.

The chain combines TRBV16 with TRBJ1-5; no clear D. The CDR3 runs 15 residues. CDR1 is KGHSY, CDR2 FQNENV, per germline. Trimming removed 0 bases at V and 4 bases at J, with 10 bases between. CDR3 residues: CASSQSGSGNQPQHF. For the CDR3, the DNA is TGTGCCAGCAGCCAATCGGGAAGCGGTAATCAGCCCCAGCATTTT.

The rearrangement joins TRBV30 to TRBJ2-7; weak D call: TRBD1 (5 bases). The CDR3 runs 13 residues. V dropped 4 bases and J dropped 1 base, with 11 bases sitting between them. Germline CDR1 GTSNPN, CDR2 SVGIG (reference sequence). CDR3 sequence reads: CAWMGRGSYEQYF. The CDR3 nucleotides are TGTGCCTGGATGGGTAGGGGTTCCTACGAGCAGTACTTC.

The chain links TRBV28 to TRBJ1-4, with D unclear. The CDR3 has 13 amino acids. CDR1 and CDR2 from the germline V gene are MDHEN and SYDVKM. V lost 11 bases, J lost 5 bases, and 15 bases lay in between. The CDR3 DNA follows: TGTGCCTGTATGGTGACAATCAATGAAAAACTGTTTTTT. Its protein is CACMVTINEKLFF.

The chain couples TRBV4-3 to TRBJ2-7, with TRBD2 matching over 9 bases. Germline V CDR1 and CDR2: LGHNA, YSLEER. The CDR3 has 19 residues. After removal of 4 bases from V and 1 base from J, the junction contained 17 bases not matched to a gene. The CDR3 region has the DNA TGCGCCAGCAGCCCCGCCGGGACTAGCAGCGGGATTCGGTCCTACGAGCAGTACTTC. Translation: CASSPAGTSSGIRSYEQYF.

A remark on this clone: A read error is possible here, since a much larger clone lies one base away. V and J are TRBV10-2 and TRBJ1-6; possible D gene TRBD1, 6 bases. CDR3 length equals 14 residues. Germline CDR1 is WSHSY and CDR2 is SAAADI. V was clipped by 11 bases and J by 5 bases, with 16 bases between them. DNA of the CDR3: TGCGCCGGCTTAGGTTACAGGGATAATTCACCCCTCCACTTT. Its protein is CAGLGYRDNSPLHF.

The chain has TRBV5-1 and TRBJ1-1, with D hard to call. The CDR3 is 16 amino acids. Germline CDR1 reads SGHRS; CDR2 reads YFSETQ. Trimming removed 0 bases at V and 10 bases at J, with 22 bases between. CDR3: CASSLVGGNPFVGAFF. Written as DNA, the CDR3 is TGCGCCAGCAGCTTGGTAGGTGGGAACCCTTTCGTAGGAGCTTTCTTT.

The rearrangement joins TRBV5-4 to TRBJ2-7; D remains unclear. The CDR3 is 13 amino acids. The germline V gene encodes CDR1 SGHNT and CDR2 YYREEE (reference sequence). Trimming took off 3 bases at V and 4 bases at J, with 11 bases between the two ends. CDR3 coding DNA: TGTGCCAGCAGCTCCTCAAAAACTTACGAGCAGTACTTC. Its protein product is CASSSSKTYEQYF.

The V gene is TRBV28, the J gene TRBJ1-1, with D unclear. V was trimmed by 2 bases and J by 6 bases, leaving 13 bases between them. The CDR3 loop spans 14 amino acids. Germline values: CDR1 MDHEN, CDR2 SYDVKM. The CDR3 DNA sequence: TGTGCCAGCAGTTTAGTCGGTAAATGGGCTGAAGCTTTCTTT. This translates into CASSLVGKWAEAFF.